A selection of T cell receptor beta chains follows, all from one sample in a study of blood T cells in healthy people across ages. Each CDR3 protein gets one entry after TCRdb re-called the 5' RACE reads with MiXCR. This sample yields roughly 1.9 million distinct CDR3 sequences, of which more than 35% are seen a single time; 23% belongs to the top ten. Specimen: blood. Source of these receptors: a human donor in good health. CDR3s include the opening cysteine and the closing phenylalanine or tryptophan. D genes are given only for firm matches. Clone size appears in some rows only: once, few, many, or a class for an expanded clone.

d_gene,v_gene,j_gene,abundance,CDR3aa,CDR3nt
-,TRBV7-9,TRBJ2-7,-,CASSLVAGTGLLEQYF,TGTGCCAGCAGCTTAGTCGCCGGGACTGGTCTTTTGGAGCAGTACTTC
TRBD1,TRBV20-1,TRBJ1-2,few,CSASISGTGNYGYTF,TGCAGTGCTAGTATCTCCGGGACAGGGAACTATGGCTACACCTTC
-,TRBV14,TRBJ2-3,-,CASSRGAAATQYF,TGTGCCAGCAGCCGAGGGGCGGCCGCGACGCAGTATTTT
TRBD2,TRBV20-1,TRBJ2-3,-,CSAAQTSDTQYF,TGCAGTGCTGCCCAGACTAGCGATACGCAGTATTTT
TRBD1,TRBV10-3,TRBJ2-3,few,CAISADRESDTQYF,TGTGCCATCAGTGCGGACAGGGAGTCGGATACGCAGTATTTT
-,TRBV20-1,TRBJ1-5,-,CSANPGANQPQHF,TGCAGTGCTAATCCCGGCGCGAATCAGCCCCAGCATTTT
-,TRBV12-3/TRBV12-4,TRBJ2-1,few,CASSLIGAARQEQFF,TGTGCCAGCAGTCTAATCGGGGCGGCCCGTCAGGAGCAGTTCTTC
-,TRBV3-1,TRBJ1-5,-,CASSQDTGPLSQPQHF,TGTGCCAGCAGCCAAGATACGGGCCCTCTAAGCCAGCCCCAGCATTTT
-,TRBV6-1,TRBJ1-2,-,CASIVSGATDYGYTF,TGTGCCAGCATTGTCTCCGGGGCGACGGACTATGGCTACACCTTC
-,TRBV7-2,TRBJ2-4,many,CASSLGWAKNIQYF,TGTGCCAGCAGCTTAGGGTGGGCCAAAAACATTCAGTACTTC
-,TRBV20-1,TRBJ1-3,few,CSAREHFSGNTIYF,TGCAGTGCTAGAGAACACTTCTCTGGAAACACCATATATTTT
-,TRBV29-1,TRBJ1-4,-,CSVLGLGEKLFF,TGCAGCGTTTTGGGCCTTGGTGAAAAACTGTTTTTT
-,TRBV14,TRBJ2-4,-,CASSQNMNGEQYF,TGTGCCAGCAGCCAAAACATGAACGGTGAGCAGTACTTC
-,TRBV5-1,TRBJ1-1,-,CASSLEPGGNTEAFF,TGCGCCAGCAGCTTGGAGCCCGGCGGGAACACTGAAGCTTTCTTT
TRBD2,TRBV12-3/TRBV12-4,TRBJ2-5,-,CASSPIEVAGGRGETQYF,TGTGCCAGCAGTCCAATCGAAGTAGCGGGGGGGCGCGGGGAGACCCAGTACTTC
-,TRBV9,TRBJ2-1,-,CASSVDPGIVNEQFF,TGTGCCAGCAGCGTAGACCCAGGGATTGTCAATGAGCAGTTCTTC
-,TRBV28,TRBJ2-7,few,CASSPVGPSYEQYF,TGTGCCAGCAGTCCCGTGGGACCTTCCTACGAGCAGTACTTC